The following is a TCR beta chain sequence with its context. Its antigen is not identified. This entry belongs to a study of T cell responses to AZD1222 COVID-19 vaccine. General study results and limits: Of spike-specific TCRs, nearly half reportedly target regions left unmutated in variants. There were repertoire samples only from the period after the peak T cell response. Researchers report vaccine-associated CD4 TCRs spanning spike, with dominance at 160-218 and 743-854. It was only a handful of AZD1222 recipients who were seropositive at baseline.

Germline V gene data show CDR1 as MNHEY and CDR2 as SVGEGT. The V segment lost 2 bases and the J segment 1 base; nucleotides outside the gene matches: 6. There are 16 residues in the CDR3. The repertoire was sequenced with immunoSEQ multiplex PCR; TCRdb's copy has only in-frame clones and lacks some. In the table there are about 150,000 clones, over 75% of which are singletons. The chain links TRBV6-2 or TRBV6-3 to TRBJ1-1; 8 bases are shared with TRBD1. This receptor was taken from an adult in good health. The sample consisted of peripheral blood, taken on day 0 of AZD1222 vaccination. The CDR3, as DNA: TGTGCCAGCAGTTACGTTCCGGGGACAGGGAACACTGAAGCTTTCTTT. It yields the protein CASSYVPGTGNTEAFF.